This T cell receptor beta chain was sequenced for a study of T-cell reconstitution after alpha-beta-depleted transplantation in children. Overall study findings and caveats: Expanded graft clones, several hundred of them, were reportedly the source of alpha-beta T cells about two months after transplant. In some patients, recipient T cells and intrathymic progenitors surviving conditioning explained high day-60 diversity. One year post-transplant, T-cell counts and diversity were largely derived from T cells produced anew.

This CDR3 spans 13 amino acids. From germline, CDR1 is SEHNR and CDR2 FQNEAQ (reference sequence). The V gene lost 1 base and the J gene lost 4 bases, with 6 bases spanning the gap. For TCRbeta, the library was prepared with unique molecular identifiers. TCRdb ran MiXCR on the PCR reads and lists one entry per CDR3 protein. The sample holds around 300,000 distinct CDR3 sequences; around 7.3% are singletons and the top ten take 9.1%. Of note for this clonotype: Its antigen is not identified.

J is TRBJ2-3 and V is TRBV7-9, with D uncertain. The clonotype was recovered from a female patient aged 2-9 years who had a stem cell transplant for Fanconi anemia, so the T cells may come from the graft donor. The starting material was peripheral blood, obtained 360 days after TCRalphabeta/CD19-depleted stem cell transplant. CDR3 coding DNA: TGTGCCAGCAGCTTAGAACGGTCAGATACGCAGTATTTT. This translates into CASSLERSDTQYF.